These 18 T cell receptor beta chains were sequenced from one sample in a study of blood T cell repertoires in COVID-19. The table came from immunoSEQ multiplex PCR; TCRdb's copy has only in-frame clones and leaves some out. The repertoire includes 65,000 to 70,000 clones, 80% to 90% of them detected once, and approximately 1.4% sits in the top ten. Sequenced input: peripheral blood. These receptors all come from a woman aged 55-69 years with acute or convalescent COVID-19.

The rearrangement uses TRBV5-1 and TRBJ2-7, with 7 bases fitting TRBD2. The V gene end was trimmed by 4 bases and the J gene end by 0 bases; junction bases not matched to a gene: 10. The CDR3 length is 16 residues. Germline lookup yields CDR1 SGHRS and CDR2 YFSETQ. Here the CDR3 DNA reads TGCGCCAGCAGCGGGGGACTATCAACCTTCTCCTACGAGCAGTACTTC. Translated: CASSGGLSTFSYEQYF.

V usage is TRBV5-6 and J usage is TRBJ1-1, with 9 bases identical to TRBD1. The CDR3 length is 17 residues. In germline, CDR1 is SGHDT, CDR2 YYEEEE. V lost 0 bases to trimming and J lost 0 bases; unmatched junction nucleotides: 6. CDR3 loop: CASSLGTGVIMNTEAFF. As DNA, the CDR3 is TGTGCCAGCAGCTTGGGGACAGGGGTTATCATGAACACTGAAGCTTTCTTT.

This chain connects TRBV29-1 to TRBJ1-1, with D maybe TRBD1 (5 bases). The ends were cut back, 1 base at V and 1 base at J, with 19 bases in the middle. CDR3 size: 17 residues. Germline CDR1 and CDR2: SQVTM and ANQGSEA. CDR3: CSVEGGLSGRRNTEAFF. CDR3 sequence (DNA): TGCAGCGTTGAAGGAGGTTTATCAGGGCGTAGGAACACTGAAGCTTTCTTT.

In its sample, this clone was seen once. CDR3 coding DNA: TGTGCCAGCAGTGGGGGCAGGGGGAACTATGGCTACACCTTC. It yields the protein CASSGGRGNYGYTF. This rearrangement joins TRBV2 to TRBJ1-2; TRBD1 matches 7 bases. The CDR3 contains 14 residues. Germline CDR1 reads SNHLY; CDR2 reads FYNNEI. V was clipped by 4 bases and J by 2 bases; unmatched bases: 4. The variable domain in full, with the rest retrieved from reference TRBV2 and TRBJ1-2, is EPEVTQTPSHQVTQMGQEVILRCVPISNHLYFYWYRQILGQKVEFLVSFYNNEISEKSEIFDDQFSVERPDGSNFTLKIRSTKLEDSAMYFCASSGGRGNYGYTFGSGTRLTVV.

This chain links TRBV2 with TRBJ2-7; tentative D call: TRBD2 (6 bases). The CDR3 is 14 residues long. V lost 4 bases and J lost 4, with 14 bases in between. Per the germline V gene, CDR1 is SNHLY and CDR2 is FYNNEI. This chain's CDR3 is CASSAGPSGYEQYF. The CDR3 nucleotides read TGTGCCAGCAGTGCCGGACCGAGCGGGTACGAGCAGTACTTC.

The gene calls are TRBV5-1 and TRBJ2-3; 7 nucleotides agree with TRBD1. Per germline, CDR1 SGHRS and CDR2 YFSETQ. V dropped 2 bases and J dropped 5; count of bases not matched to a gene: 5. The CDR3 contains 14 residues. The CDR3 region has the DNA TGCGCCAGCAGCTTTTTAGGGGGCCGAGATACGCAGTATTTT. As protein: CASSFLGGRDTQYF.

This rearrangement joins TRBV10-3 to TRBJ2-5, with TRBD2 as a possible D gene (6 bases). Trimming removed 0 bases at V and 4 bases at J, with 12 bases between. The CDR3 has 15 amino acids. The V gene's germline CDR1 is ENHRY and CDR2 SYGVKD. The CDR3 protein is CAISESDYGGETQYF. The CDR3 DNA sequence: TGTGCCATCAGTGAGTCTGACTACGGGGGAGAGACCCAGTACTTC.

The genes are TRBV12-3 or TRBV12-4 and TRBJ1-1; D remains unclear. V was cut by 4 bases and J by 4 bases, with 10 bases left in between. The CDR3 is 13 amino acids. This chain's CDR3 is CASSSGSFTEAFF. As DNA, the CDR3 is TGTGCCAGCAGTTCAGGATCATTCACTGAAGCTTTCTTT.

This clone was detected a few times. The chain links TRBV2 to TRBJ1-1; D might be TRBD1 (6 bases). V lost 6 bases to trimming and J lost 5 bases, with 19 bases between them. The CDR3 is 15 residues long. The germline V gene encodes CDR1 SNHLY and CDR2 FYNNEI. The CDR3 protein is CASRRDNLPATEAFF. In DNA, the CDR3 is TGTGCCAGCAGGAGGGACAATCTACCGGCGACTGAAGCTTTCTTT.

J is TRBJ1-1 and V is TRBV12-3 or TRBV12-4; no clear D. The CDR3 covers 13 residues. Between the trimmed V and J ends, which lost 5 bases and 0 bases, there was a span of 7 bases. CDR3 sequence reads: CASSQQLNTEAFF. The CDR3 DNA reads TGTGCCAGCAGTCAACAGCTGAACACTGAAGCTTTCTTT.

V is TRBV7-3 and J is TRBJ2-1, with 10 bases fitting TRBD2. The CDR3 has 15 amino acids. J was trimmed by 9 bases and V by 1 base; bases with no gene match: 6. The germline gives CDR1 SGHTA, CDR2 FQGTGA. The DNA for the CDR3 is TGTGCCAGCAGCTTAAGGAGCGGGAGGGCCGGTGAGCAGTTCTTC. Its translation is CASSLRSGRAGEQFF.

This chain connects TRBV28 to TRBJ2-1; TRBD2 agrees at 8 bases. Germline trimming cut 7 bases from V and 1 base from J; bases unmatched to any gene: 9. This CDR3 is built from 16 residues. Germline V gives CDR1 MDHEN, CDR2 SYDVKM. In DNA form, the CDR3 reads TGTGCCAGCACCCCGGGGGGGCTCGCGTCCTACAATGAGCAGTTCTTC. Translating gives CASTPGGLASYNEQFF. Full variable domain (missing parts from reference TRBV28 and TRBJ2-1): DVKVTQSSRYLVKRTGEKVFLECVQDMDHENMFWYRQDPGLGLRLIYFSYDVKMKEKGDIPEGYSVSREKKERFSLILESASTNQTSMYLCASTPGGLASYNEQFFGPGTRLTVL.

CDR3 coding DNA: TGTGCCATCAGGCGAGAGGGAAACTATGGCTACACCTTC. Amino acids: CAIRREGNYGYTF. J is TRBJ1-2 and V is TRBV28; D remains ambiguous. There are 13 residues in the CDR3. Trimming removed 10 bases from V and 2 bases from J, with 14 bases in between. The germline V gene has CDR1 MDHEN and CDR2 SYDVKM.

J is TRBJ2-7 and V is TRBV7-2; TRBD2 aligns across 9 bases. This CDR3 is built from 15 residues. Germline CDR1 reads SGHTA; CDR2 reads FQGNSA. Germline trimming cut 1 base from V and 0 bases from J; bases unmatched to any gene: 1. CDR3 in amino acids: CASSLERGDSYEQYF. In DNA, the CDR3 is TGTGCCAGCAGCTTAGAGCGGGGGGACTCCTACGAGCAGTACTTC.

The gene calls are TRBV28 and TRBJ1-1, with D unresolved. The CDR3 runs 13 residues. Trimming left V 5 bases short and J 4 bases short, with 11 bases between. Germline V CDR1 and CDR2: MDHEN, SYDVKM. The CDR3 coding sequence is TGTGCCAGCAGTATTCGACGCGGCACTGAAGCTTTCTTT. Residues: CASSIRRGTEAFF.

V and J are TRBV4-2 and TRBJ2-1; a weak D match, TRBD2 (7 bases). Trimming took off 1 base at V and 8 bases at J, with 12 bases between the two ends. This CDR3 contains 14 residues. In germline, CDR1 is LGHNA, CDR2 YNFKEQ. CDR3 loop: CASSQGGAGDEQFF. CDR3 nucleotides: TGTGCCAGCAGCCAAGGGGGGGCGGGGGATGAGCAGTTCTTC.

The J gene is TRBJ1-2, the V gene TRBV27; perhaps TRBD1 as D (6 bases). The CDR3 sequence is 12 residues long. V lost 6 bases, J lost 8 bases, and 13 bases lay in between. CDR1 and CDR2 from the germline V gene are MNHEY and SMNVEV (reference sequence). The CDR3 DNA is TGTGCCAGCAGGGGGGCCACGGGAGGCTACACCTTC. As protein: CASRGATGGYTF.

The chain uses TRBV10-3 and TRBJ1-1, with D unclear. The CDR3 is made up of 15 amino acids. V lost 2 bases, J lost 0 bases, and 10 bases lay in between. Germline V gene sequence: CDR1 ENHRY, CDR2 SYGVKD. The CDR3 DNA reads as TGTGCCATCAGTGAGATTTGGGCCCTGAACACTGAAGCTTTCTTT. This gives the protein CAISEIWALNTEAFF.